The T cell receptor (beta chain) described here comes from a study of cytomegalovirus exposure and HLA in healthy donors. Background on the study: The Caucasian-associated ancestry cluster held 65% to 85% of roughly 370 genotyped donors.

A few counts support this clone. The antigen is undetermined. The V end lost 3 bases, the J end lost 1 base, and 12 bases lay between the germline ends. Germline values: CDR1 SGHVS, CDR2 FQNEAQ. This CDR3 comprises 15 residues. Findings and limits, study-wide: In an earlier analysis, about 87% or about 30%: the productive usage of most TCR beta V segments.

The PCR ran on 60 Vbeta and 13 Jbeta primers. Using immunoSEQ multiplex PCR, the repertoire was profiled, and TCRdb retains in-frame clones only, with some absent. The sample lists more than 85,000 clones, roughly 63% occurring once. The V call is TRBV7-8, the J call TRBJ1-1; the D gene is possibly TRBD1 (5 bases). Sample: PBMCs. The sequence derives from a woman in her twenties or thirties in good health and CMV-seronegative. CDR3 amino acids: CASSLSRAANTEAFF. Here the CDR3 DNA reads TGTGCCAGCAGCTTGAGCAGGGCCGCGAACACTGAAGCTTTCTTT. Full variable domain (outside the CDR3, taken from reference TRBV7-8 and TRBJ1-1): GAGVSQSPRYKVAKRGQDVALRCDPISGHVSLFWYQQALGQGPEFLTYFQNEAQLDKSGLPSDRFFAERPEGSVSTLKIQRTQQEDSAVYLCASSLSRAANTEAFFGQGTRLTVV.